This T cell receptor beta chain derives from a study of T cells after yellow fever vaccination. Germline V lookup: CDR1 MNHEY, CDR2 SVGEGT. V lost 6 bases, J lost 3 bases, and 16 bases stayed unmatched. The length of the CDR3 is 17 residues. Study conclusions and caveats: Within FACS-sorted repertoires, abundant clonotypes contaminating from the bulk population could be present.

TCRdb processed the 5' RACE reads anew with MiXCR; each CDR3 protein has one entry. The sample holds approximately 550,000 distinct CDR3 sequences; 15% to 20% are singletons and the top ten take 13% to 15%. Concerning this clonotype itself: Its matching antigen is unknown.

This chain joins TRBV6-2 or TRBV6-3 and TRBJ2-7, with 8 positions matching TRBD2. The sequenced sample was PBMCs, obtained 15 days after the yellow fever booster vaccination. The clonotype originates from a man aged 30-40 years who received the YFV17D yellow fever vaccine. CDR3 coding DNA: TGTGCCAGCAGAAGCCCTCACGGCGGGAGGACCTACTACGAGCAGTACTTC. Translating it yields CASRSPHGGRTYYEQYF.